This TCR beta chain stems from a study of cytomegalovirus exposure and HLA in healthy donors (dated by TCRdb to 2017 to 2019). Describing the broader study: According to an earlier analysis of a few hundred of the donors, about 190 million T cells yielded some 120 million unique TCR beta sequences and 276 Gb of sequence data. The study aimed to test whether signatures of past pathogen exposure could be identified by cataloging public T cell receptors. Donor age, sex, ethnicity and CMV serostatus were compiled alongside the repertoire data. In the later analysis, no new phenotypic data were used to find candidate immune exposures; instead, reliance was placed on TCR beta sequences and their occurrence across donors. Among some 410 genotyped donors of the cohort, an average of around 240,000 unique TCR beta nucleotide sequences were sequenced per donor, roughly 20% of them non-productive. Because of strong linkage in the cohort, roughly five DR-DQ haplotypes were treated as single units for association and clustering. A later genetic analysis took genome-wide SNP genotypes for 398 of the 666 donors and used that subset as a discovery cohort. Besides the first cohort of 550 to 750 subjects, a separate validation cohort made up of 120 different subjects was used. All discovery cohort repertoires had been generated on a single sequencing platform. Among the roughly 370 genotyped donors, around 81% belonged to the genetic ancestry cluster associated with self-reported Caucasian donors. A later analysis re-analyzed previously published TCR beta repertoires from approximately 700 donors and added high-resolution HLA genotyping to study TCR occurrence patterns. Approximately 300 gigabases of sequencing data and approximately 92 million unique TCR sequences made up an early release that covered approximately 700 HLA-typed donors. Typing coverage differed by locus: A, B, C, DRB1 and DQB1 were typed in roughly 629-630 donors, DQA1 in about 560, DPA1 in over 600, and DPB1 in just under 490. To predict cytomegalovirus infection status, the study combined high-throughput TCR immunosequencing, statistical association of individual TCRs with disease status, and machine learning. Both class I and class II loci were covered by HLA typing, at four-digit resolution. An earlier analysis of about 600 of the donors used high-throughput TCR beta sequencing to judge whether each TCR beta V gene segment behaved as functional or pseudogenic. The study profiled the T cell repertoires of 550 to 700 subjects by immunosequencing and related them to cytomegalovirus serostatus.

As for this clone: It lacks a known antigen. No base quality information exists; no much larger clone differs at one position.

The cohort was made up of hundreds of healthy bone marrow donors. At the time of sampling, all cohort members were nominally healthy, though unrecorded immune exposures were likely present. The donor tested CMV seropositive, placing the donor among the 289 seropositive members of the cohort. Each donor provided a peripheral blood sample, and peripheral blood mononuclear cells were used for TCR beta sequencing. Genomic DNA extraction from the blood cell samples was performed with the Qiagen DNeasy Blood Extraction Kit. The full study reports these points: An earlier analysis of approximately 600 of the donors showed that most TCR beta V segments appeared in productive rearrangements either about 87% or about 30% of the time, which broadly matched IMGT annotations. In a later analysis, the rate of TCR association differed among HLA loci, with DRB1 alleles having the most associated TCRs and HLA-C alleles having the fewest. For the cohort, immune exposure information was limited to CMV serostatus. A group of highly shared sequence variants was considered likely to be a technical artifact of the sequencing pipeline. The authors suggested that the approach could potentially be generalized to other disease states and immunological phenotypes. Because HLA typing was unavailable for some donors at each locus, only the typed subset was used in association tests. In both the original and validation cohorts, the classifier was reported to diagnose cytomegalovirus status with high specificity and sensitivity. According to a later analysis, parvovirus B19, influenza, CMV and Epstein-Barr virus appeared linked to several top co-occurrence clusters. In a later genetic analysis, fewer N-insertions in productive TCRs were reported among donors in an Asian-associated ancestry cluster than the roughly 700-donor mean. Because counts were too low, roughly 18 rarely observed V segments, including chromosome 9 orphons, were left out of the earlier analysis of some 640 of the donors. The cohort was sequenced for TCR beta chains only, and without alpha or paired-chain data the features that could be detected were limited. A further reported finding was that TCR beta sequences accurately predicted the HLA-A and HLA-B alleles for most subjects in the first cohort. Because the 87-base-pair reads could not distinguish some IMGT-functional V segments, including TRBV6-2 and TRBV6-3, those segments were excluded. A later genetic analysis associated a missense DCLRE1C variant with V-gene and J-gene trimming of TCR beta chains, and an independent cohort replicated the association. In vitro tests confirmed that a few of the cytomegalovirus-associated TCR beta chains recognize cytomegalovirus antigens. In the study, around 160 TCR beta chains were listed as associated with cytomegalovirus. A later analysis found that most CMV-associated TCR beta chains appeared HLA-restricted, with HLA associations seemingly driven largely by CMV exposure. Most TCR sequences were observed very rarely across donors, whereas some public TCRs were present in many individuals. When HLA alleles, especially DR and DQ, strongly co-occurred, TCR associations were difficult to assign to individual alleles. Linkage disequilibrium might explain the correlated functional status among segregating V segments, but an unknown experimental factor could not be ruled out. Specific HLA alleles were associated with 16,951 TCR beta sequences at a false discovery rate of 0.05 in a later analysis. Presence/absence analyses assumed roughly uniform sequencing depth across donors, an assumption that may not hold. In a later analysis, HLA-associated TCR beta chains showed more clonal expansion and lower generation probabilities than non-associated chains that were equally common.

Library method: the immunoSEQ multiplex PCR assay. A mixture of 60 forward primers for TCR Vbeta segments and 13 reverse primers for TCR Jbeta segments was used in the multiplex PCR. Amplification of the CDR3 region of rearranged TCR beta genes was performed with a multiplex PCR assay on genomic DNA. Amplified TCR beta libraries were sequenced as 87-base-pair reads on the Illumina HiSeq System. Concerning the study's data processing: In a later analysis, some 80 million unique TCR beta chains were counted across the approximately 670 repertoires, and roughly 9.9 million of these chains were shared by at least two donors. Raw reads were error-corrected and collapsed into unique sequences with a nearest-neighbor algorithm that merged closely related sequences to remove PCR and sequencing errors. CDR3 sequences were aligned to IMGT reference sequences to assign V, D and J gene segments. For a sequence to be retained, at least a six-nucleotide match to both a V gene segment and a J gene segment was required. Rearrangements were classified as productive when the CDR3 lacked stop codons and remained in frame with V and J, and all other rearrangements were classified as non-productive. Following IMGT convention, CDR3 was defined as the stretch from the second conserved V-encoded cysteine to the conserved J-encoded phenylalanine. The earlier analysis of some 580 of the donors excluded any sequence lacking an unambiguous match to a single V gene segment. In an earlier analysis of a few hundred of the donors, V segments were called functional above 56.7% productive rearrangements and were called segregating when the between-donor standard deviation exceeded 5%. A statistical classification framework was built to diagnose cytomegalovirus status from the catalog of TCR beta chain sequences. In a later analysis, V and J genes were assigned by comparing TCR nucleotide sequences against IMGT/GENE-DB human TR gene sequences. The TCRdist pipeline was used in a later analysis to assign CDR3 sequences and most-parsimonious VDJ recombination scenarios. A later analysis defined each TCR beta chain by its CDR3 amino acid sequence plus V-gene family, and excluded reads lacking a unique V-gene family. To address suspected cross-contamination and a sequencing artifact, a later analysis removed under 600 highly shared, low-generation-probability nucleotide sequences. For each public chain, a later analysis derived a clonal expansion index from normalized ranks of inferred template counts within each repertoire. In a later analysis, generation probabilities were computed using a VDJ recombination model fitted to out-of-frame rearrangements, and the results were checked against IGoR. Hypergeometric tests were used in a later analysis to score TCR-TCR, TCR-HLA and TCR-CMV co-occurrence, with a repertoire-size bias correction applied to the TCR pairs. In a later analysis, false discovery rates were estimated by permuting HLA or CMV assignments 20 times. A later analysis grouped co-occurring TCRs with DBSCAN, adding TCRdist sequence similarity when clustering within HLA-allele-positive subsets. Repertoires with fewer than 30,000 or more than 120,000 public chains, plus five repertoires with anomalous nucleotide sharing, were excluded from co-occurrence clustering. Drawn from immuneACCESS, this table holds only the in-frame rearrangements with V and J called that TCRdb kept. Clones are partly lost; checked studies trace under half to an unresolved V gene and leave the rest unexplained. V, J and clone size reflect that table, while D and trimming were determined from the DNA. In this sample the table shows fewer than 100,000 clones, approximately 72% of which occur a single time. In total, the top ten clones hold less than 9% of the sample.

The germline V gene encodes CDR1 SEHNR and CDR2 FQNEAQ (reference sequence). There are 16 amino acids in the CDR3, from cysteine to phenylalanine inclusive. Of the read, only the CDR3 DNA is kept; its 48 bases are in frame from base 1. Unmatched junction bases come to 6, with V trimmed by 3 bases and J by 0 bases. The V and J genes are TRBV7-9 and TRBJ1-1; TRBD1 matches 8 bases in the middle. The TCR was taken from a man aged 40-50 years in good health and CMV-seropositive. Sequencing was performed on PBMCs. The nucleotides read TGTGCCAGCAGCTTGGACAGGGTGGGGTTGAACACTGAAGCTTTCTTT. This codes for CASSLDRVGLNTEAFF.